The next 24 T cell receptor beta chains were all read from a single sample in a study of cytomegalovirus exposure and HLA in healthy donors. The PCR used 60 Vbeta and 13 Jbeta primers. Using immunoSEQ multiplex PCR, the repertoire was profiled, and TCRdb retains in-frame clones only, with some absent. The sample holds 190,000 or so clones, 80% seen once. Material for sequencing was PBMCs. These receptors came from a boy between 10 and 17 years old in good health and CMV-seronegative.

V is TRBV4-1 and J is TRBJ1-1, with TRBD1 matching 7 bases. The CDR3 runs 15 residues. Germline V lookup: CDR1 MGHRA, CDR2 YSYEKL. V was pared by 4 bases and J by 0 bases, with 5 bases of the junction left unmatched. The DNA for the CDR3 is TGCGCCAGCAGCCGGGACAGAGACATGAACACTGAAGCTTTCTTT. Amino acid sequence: CASSRDRDMNTEAFF.

This clone was observed once. The chain has TRBV5-5 and TRBJ1-5, with D possibly being TRBD1 (5 bases). Germline CDR1 reads SGHKS; CDR2 reads YYEKEE (reference sequence). The CDR3 loop spans 13 amino acids. Trimming removed 2 bases from V and 5 bases from J, with 8 bases in between. CDR3 bases: TGTGCCAGCAGCTTACAGGAAGATCAGCCCCAGCATTTT. Residues: CASSLQEDQPQHF.

The V gene is TRBV5-4, the J gene TRBJ1-2; no clear D. The CDR3 contains 12 residues. The germline gives CDR1 SGHNT, CDR2 YYREEE (reference sequence). V was clipped by 3 bases and J by 10 bases, with 13 bases between them. The CDR3 here is CASSSFLVDYTF. Here the CDR3 DNA reads TGTGCCAGCAGCTCTTTCTTAGTTGACTACACCTTC.

This sequence joins TRBV27 and TRBJ1-5; a possible D gene is TRBD1 (6 bases). From germline, CDR1 is MNHEY and CDR2 SMNVEV (reference sequence). This CDR3 is built from 14 residues. V lost 1 base, J lost 2 bases, and 6 bases lay in between. For the CDR3, the DNA is TGTGCCAGCAGTTTATACAGGGGCAATCAGCCCCAGCATTTT. This codes for CASSLYRGNQPQHF.

This rearrangement joins TRBV18 to TRBJ2-7; D ambiguous. The CDR3 covers 11 residues. Germline V CDR1 and CDR2: KGHSH, LQKENI. V shed 6 bases and J shed 4 bases, with 7 bases lying between them. The CDR3 DNA is TGTGCCAGCTCCGAGTATTACGAGCAGTACTTC. Translated, it gives CASSEYYEQYF.

V gene TRBV7-9 combines with J gene TRBJ1-5, with 7 bases matching TRBD1. CDR1 SEHNR and CDR2 FQNEAQ come from the germline V gene (reference sequence). Trimming removed 5 bases from V and 4 bases from J; junction bases left unmatched: 5. The CDR3 consists of 14 residues. The CDR3 DNA reads as TGTGCCAGCAGCACGGGACAGTTAAATCAGCCCCAGCATTTT. Translating gives CASSTGQLNQPQHF.

About this clone itself: Other DNA sequences in this specimen translate into the identical CDR3. This chain uses TRBV18 with TRBJ1-1; D perhaps matches TRBD1 (6 bases). The CDR3 is made up of 13 amino acids. V shed 6 bases and J shed 0 bases, with 8 bases lying between them. Germline V gene lookup returns CDR1 KGHSH and CDR2 LQKENI. As DNA, the CDR3 is TGTGCCAGCTCTCGGACAGTGAACACTGAAGCTTTCTTT. It specifies CASSRTVNTEAFF.

The chain couples TRBV9 to TRBJ1-2; 7 nucleotides line up with TRBD1. The CDR3 has 13 residues. V lost 3 bases and J lost 4; bases outside the gene matches: 3. Germline V CDR1 and CDR2: SGDLS, YYNGEE. The CDR3 DNA follows: TGTGCCAGCAGCGGCTCAGGGGGCTATGGCTACACCTTC. Encoded protein: CASSGSGGYGYTF. Full variable domain (outside the CDR3, taken from reference TRBV9 and TRBJ1-2): DSGVTQTPKHLITATGQRVTLRCSPRSGDLSVYWYQQSLDQGLQFLIQYYNGEERAKGNILERFSAQQFPDLHSELNLSSLELGDSALYFCASSGSGGYGYTFGSGTRLTVV.

The chain carries TRBV5-1 and TRBJ1-2; D remains ambiguous. The germline gives CDR1 SGHRS, CDR2 YFSETQ. The CDR3 runs to 13 residues. The V end lost 4 bases, the J end lost 8 bases, and 15 bases lay between the germline ends. The CDR3 bases are TGCGCCAGCAGCATCTCATTGGTCAGGGGCTACACCTTC. Amino acids: CASSISLVRGYTF.

DNA of the CDR3: TGTGCCAGCAGCTTAGATGGGACAGGGCGAGGCTACACCTTC. It translates to CASSLDGTGRGYTF. The chain employs TRBV5-4 and TRBJ1-2, with 9 nucleotides matching TRBD1. The CDR3 is 14 residues long. Germline trimming cut 2 bases from V and 8 bases from J; bases unmatched to any gene: 7. Germline CDR1 reads SGHNT; CDR2 reads YYREEE (reference sequence).

This chain joins TRBV30 and TRBJ2-1, with a tentative D call TRBD2 (6 bases). The V gene's germline CDR1 is GTSNPN and CDR2 SVGIG (reference sequence). Trimming removed 2 bases from V and 12 bases from J, with 20 bases in between. CDR3 length: 14 residues. CDR3 nucleotide sequence: TGTGCCTGGAGTTCCGGGGGAGCGGTTAGGGGGCAGTTCTTC. Amino acid sequence: CAWSSGGAVRGQFF.

The gene calls are TRBV25-1 and TRBJ1-1; D is possibly TRBD1 (5 bases). CDR1 and CDR2 (germline): MGHDK, SYGVNS. The CDR3 has 14 residues. Deletions cut 5 bases from V and 1 base from J, with 11 bases between. CDR3 loop: CASSPIRENTEAFF. For the CDR3, the DNA is TGTGCCAGCAGTCCAATCAGGGAGAACACTGAAGCTTTCTTT.

The chain employs TRBV6-1 and TRBJ1-2; D perhaps matches TRBD1 (5 bases). Deletions cut 1 base from V and 4 bases from J, with 19 bases between. The CDR3 consists of 17 residues. CDR1 is MNHNS and CDR2 is SASEGT in the germline V gene. In nucleotides, the CDR3 is TGTGCCAGCAGTGAAGATTTGTACTCGGGGGTGTCCTATGGCTACACCTTC. Translation gives CASSEDLYSGVSYGYTF.

This chain uses TRBV4-2 with TRBJ2-5, with D perhaps matching TRBD2 (6 bases). This CDR3 contains 14 residues. Germline lookup yields CDR1 LGHNA and CDR2 YNFKEQ. Trimming left V 1 base short and J 4 bases short, with 10 bases between. The CDR3 sequence: CASSQVLAGETQYF. CDR3 DNA: TGTGCCAGCAGCCAAGTACTAGCCGGAGAGACCCAGTACTTC.

J is TRBJ2-1 and V is TRBV29-1; no definite D call. Germline-derived CDR1 and CDR2 are SQVTM and ANQGSEA. The length of the CDR3 is 10 residues. Between the trimmed V and J ends, which lost 6 bases and 8 bases, there was a span of 8 bases. As DNA, the CDR3 is TGCAGCGTGTATGTCGATGAGCAGTTCTTC. This codes for CSVYVDEQFF.

In the case of this clone: At the DNA level, this CDR3 is encoded by other sequences in the same sample as well. DNA for the CDR3: TGTGCCAGTAGTGCGGACAGGGGCTACGAGCAGTACTTC. It specifies CASSADRGYEQYF. The chain carries TRBV19 and TRBJ2-7; 9 bases agree with TRBD1. The CDR3 is 13 residues long. Germline CDR1 LNHDA, CDR2 SQIVND (reference sequence). V lost 5 bases and J lost 3; bases outside the gene matches: 2.

The chain couples TRBV28 to TRBJ2-1, with TRBD1 matching 7 bases. In germline, CDR1 is MDHEN, CDR2 SYDVKM. With 8 bases clipped from V and 4 bases from J, the junction kept 8 bases outside the gene matches. The CDR3 covers 14 residues. In DNA form, the CDR3 reads TGTGCCAGCGAGAGGGGGCCGGTTTACAATGAGCAGTTCTTC. As protein: CASERGPVYNEQFF.

The V and J genes are TRBV29-1 and TRBJ1-1; D is ambiguous. From germline, CDR1 is SQVTM and CDR2 ANQGSEA. V lost 0 bases and J 10 bases, leaving 21 bases between the germline ends. This CDR3 has 15 amino acids. The CDR3 is CSVEDRGGLSLRAFF. DNA of the CDR3: TGCAGCGTTGAAGATCGCGGAGGATTATCTCTTCGAGCTTTCTTT.

In regard to this clone: Other DNA sequences in this sample translate to the same CDR3. The chain couples TRBV30 to TRBJ1-4; 8 bases map to TRBD1. The germline V gene encodes CDR1 GTSNPN and CDR2 SVGIG (reference sequence). The CDR3 totals 12 residues. The V segment lost 7 bases and the J segment 7 bases; nucleotides outside the gene matches: 5. The CDR3, as DNA: TGTGCCTTGGACAGGGATGGTGAAAAACTGTTTTTT. This gives the protein CALDRDGEKLFF.

This chain links TRBV29-1 with TRBJ2-5; 13 positions match TRBD2. The CDR3 runs to 14 residues. Germline assignment: CDR1 SQVTM and CDR2 ANQGSEA. With V trimmed by 4 bases and J by 5 bases, 4 bases remained unmatched. CDR3 protein: CSVATSGGSETQYF. As DNA, the CDR3 is TGCAGCGTTGCGACTAGCGGGGGGTCGGAGACCCAGTACTTC.

This clone has just one count. CDR3 protein: CASSPPVFSGNTIYF. The CDR3, as DNA: TGTGCCAGCAGCCCCCCGGTATTCTCTGGAAACACCATATATTTT. This sequence joins TRBV7-9 and TRBJ1-3; D call uncertain. Deletions cut 5 bases from V and 0 bases from J, with 11 bases between. Germline CDR1 is SEHNR and CDR2 is FQNEAQ (reference sequence). The CDR3 loop spans 15 amino acids. Full variable domain (missing parts from reference TRBV7-9 and TRBJ1-3): DTGVSQNPRHKITKRGQNVTFRCDPISEHNRLYWYRQTLGQGPEFLTYFQNEAQLEKSRLLSDRFSAERPKGSFSTLEIQRTEQGDSAMYLCASSPPVFSGNTIYFGEGSWLTVV.

V gene TRBV5-1 combines with J gene TRBJ2-7; possible D gene TRBD2, 6 bases. V was trimmed by 6 bases and J by 2 bases, leaving 15 bases between them. The V gene's germline CDR1 is SGHRS and CDR2 YFSETQ. This CDR3 is 14 amino acids long. The CDR3 protein is CASTQTGGPYEQYF. CDR3 bases: TGCGCCAGCACCCAAACCGGGGGACCCTACGAGCAGTACTTC.

The chain combines TRBV11-2 with TRBJ2-7, with D maybe TRBD1 (6 bases). This CDR3 region has 15 residues. The germline V and J ends were trimmed by 6 bases and 4 bases, with 19 bases remaining between them. Germline V gives CDR1 SGHAT, CDR2 FQNNGV. The CDR3 DNA is TGTGCCAGCAGACGGACAGCTCTCCAAACGTACGAGCAGTACTTC. Amino acid sequence: CASRRTALQTYEQYF.

The chain couples TRBV5-1 to TRBJ2-6; 8 bases are a match to TRBD1. Germline CDR1 and CDR2: SGHRS and YFSETQ. The length of the CDR3 is 16 residues. Trimming cost V 3 bases and J 4 bases; bases outside gene matches: 6. This CDR3 reads CASSWPRGQGANVLTF. CDR3 coding DNA: TGCGCCAGCAGCTGGCCCAGGGGGCAGGGGGCCAACGTCCTGACTTTC.